A selection of T cell receptor beta chains follows, all from one sample in a study of regulatory T cells in long-lasting Graves disease. TCRdb re-called the multiplex PCR reads through MiXCR, storing one row per CDR3 protein. The profile shows almost 350,000 distinct CDR3 sequences, around 19% of them singletons. The source material was peripheral blood mononuclear cells (PBMCs), sampled when the disease was refractory, from a patient treated with antithyroid drugs. All receptors come from a female donor with Graves disease. Each CDR3 is given with its conserved first and last residue. The order of the fields is CDR3 length, V gene, CDR3 protein.

13	TRBV20-1	CSARSGAAYEQYF
19	TRBV3-1	CASSQVPPSPDRGAYEQYF
14	TRBV20-1	CSARLGWGNQPQHF
15	TRBV28	CATKKGSGRGETQYF
12	TRBV28	CASGDRPETQYF
15	TRBV28	CASRWTLANTGELFF
17	TRBV25-1	CASSESFGTGPTETQYF
14	TRBV27	CAGSPRTGEQPQHF
16	TRBV4-3	CASSQVHQNPNYGYTF
14	TRBV7-3	CASSPRGKVNEQFF
14	TRBV6-1	CASSPDRGLGGYTF
12	TRBV5-1	CASEGTEETQYF
12	TRBV30	CAWTRARDTIYF
15	TRBV2	CASMQGSSGANVLTF
17	TRBV5-1	CASSLVFRGTAKNIQYF
14	TRBV28	CASSRDYATGELFF
15	TRBV30	CAWSPKGGGIETQYF
14	TRBV7-3	CASSLLGPGTEAFF
12	TRBV29-1	CSVNRVGDTQYF
13	TRBV6-5	CASSSTSKYGYTF
14	TRBV7-2	CASSFGVGNTEAFF
15	TRBV27	CASSSPTWEGWEQYF
14	TRBV7-2	CASSFDRGQETQYF
15	TRBV6-1	CASSSGRLNRQPQHF
15	TRBV20-1	CSARKSNRENTEAFF
17	TRBV20-1	CSAYGLAGGAIAYEQYF
12	TRBV29-1	CSAGRGASEAFF
13	TRBV7-9	CASGVRLNEKLFF
16	TRBV27	CASSTLIRGTNTEAFF
20	TRBV18	CASSPSLLQRQGSGANVLTF
13	TRBV28	CASSRPGTGEQYF
14	TRBV28	CAIRGPLGAYGYTF
14	TRBV7-2	CASSLAGNLYEQYF
14	TRBV5-1	CASSFGAATYEQYF
14	TRBV3-1	CASSTGGRGYGYTF
15	TRBV7-9	CASSLVWGPEEKLFF
14	TRBV10-3	CAISWGESNQPQHF
15	TRBV27	CASSFGTSGSYEQYF
17	TRBV19	CASSRGGRVVVNTEAFF
14	TRBV27	CASSWLAGAETQYF
18	TRBV2	CASSGRLRALSGANVLTF
13	TRBV5-5	CASNRTSSYEQYF
14	TRBV20-1	CSARPDSANTEAFF
14	TRBV5-1	CASSLDGPGAEAFF
14	TRBV10-3	CAINRPESTDTQYF
15	TRBV9	CASSSGQGAEYEQYF
14	TRBV28	CASTQGMGNQPQHF
16	TRBV7-2	CASSLAGTINTGELFF
12	TRBV2	CASSEEAGGAFF
19	TRBV28	CASSRPGQGVIYSNQPQHF
13	TRBV7-9	CASSLESRDTQYF
13	TRBV7-9	CVSSTQREETQYF
18	TRBV2	CASSDQLEGTVNTGELFF
16	TRBV7-8	CASSLGPKGGNQPQHF
18	TRBV4-1	CASSQDGTSGRIRNEQFF